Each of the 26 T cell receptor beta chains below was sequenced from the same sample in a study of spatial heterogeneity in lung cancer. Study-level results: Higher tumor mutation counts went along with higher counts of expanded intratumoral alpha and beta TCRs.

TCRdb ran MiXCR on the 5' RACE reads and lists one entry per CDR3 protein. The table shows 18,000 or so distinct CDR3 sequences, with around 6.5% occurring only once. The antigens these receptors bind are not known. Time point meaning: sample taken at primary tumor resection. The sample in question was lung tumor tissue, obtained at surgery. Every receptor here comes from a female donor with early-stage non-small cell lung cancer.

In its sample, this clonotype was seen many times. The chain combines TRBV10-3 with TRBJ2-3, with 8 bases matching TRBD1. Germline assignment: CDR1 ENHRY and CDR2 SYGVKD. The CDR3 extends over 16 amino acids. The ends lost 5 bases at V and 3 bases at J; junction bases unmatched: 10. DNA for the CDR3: TGTGCCATCAGTTTGCACGGACAGGGTCAAACAGATACGCAGTATTTT. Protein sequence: CAISLHGQGQTDTQYF.

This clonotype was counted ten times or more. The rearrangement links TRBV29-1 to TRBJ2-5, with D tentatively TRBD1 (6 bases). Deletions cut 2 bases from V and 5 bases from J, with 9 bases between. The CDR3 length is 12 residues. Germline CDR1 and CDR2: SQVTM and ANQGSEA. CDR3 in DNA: TGCAGCGTTGAAACTCAGGGGGAGACCCAGTACTTC. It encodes CSVETQGETQYF.

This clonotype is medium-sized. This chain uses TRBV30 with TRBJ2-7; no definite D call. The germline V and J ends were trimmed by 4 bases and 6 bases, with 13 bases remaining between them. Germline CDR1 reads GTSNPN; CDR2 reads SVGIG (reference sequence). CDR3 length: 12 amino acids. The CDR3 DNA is TGTGCCTGGACCCTGGACCTAACCGAGCAGTACTTC. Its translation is CAWTLDLTEQYF. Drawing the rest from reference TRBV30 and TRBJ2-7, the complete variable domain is SQTIHQWPATLVQPVGSPLSLECTVEGTSNPNLYWYRQAAGRGLQLLFYSVGIGQISSEVPQNLSASRPQDRQFILSSKKLLLSDSGFYLCAWTLDLTEQYFGPGTRLTVT.

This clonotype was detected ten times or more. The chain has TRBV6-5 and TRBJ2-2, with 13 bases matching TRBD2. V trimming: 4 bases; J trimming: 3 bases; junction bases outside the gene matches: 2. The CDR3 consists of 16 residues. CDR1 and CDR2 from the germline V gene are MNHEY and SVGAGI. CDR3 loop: CASSWGLAGYTGELFF. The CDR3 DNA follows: TGTGCCAGCAGTTGGGGACTAGCGGGATACACCGGGGAGCTGTTTTTT.

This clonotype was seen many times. The chain's CDR3 is CASSQGLASYEQYF. The CDR3 DNA is TGTGCCAGTAGTCAAGGACTAGCGTCCTACGAGCAGTACTTC. The J gene is TRBJ2-7, the V gene TRBV19; 9 bases agree with TRBD2. Trimming removed 5 bases from V and 1 base from J; junction bases left unmatched: 3. The CDR3 is 14 amino acids. Germline V CDR1 and CDR2: LNHDA, SQIVND (reference sequence).

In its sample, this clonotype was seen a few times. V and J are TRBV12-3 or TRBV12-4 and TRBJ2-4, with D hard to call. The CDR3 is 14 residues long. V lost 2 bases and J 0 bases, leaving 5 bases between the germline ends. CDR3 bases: TGTGCCAGCAGTTTACGAGAAGCCAAAAACATTCAGTACTTC. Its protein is CASSLREAKNIQYF.

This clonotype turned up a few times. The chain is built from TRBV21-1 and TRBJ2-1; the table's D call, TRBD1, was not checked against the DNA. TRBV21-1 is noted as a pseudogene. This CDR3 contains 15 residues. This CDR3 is CASSNMGQGCNEQFF. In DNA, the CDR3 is TGTGCCAGCAGCAATATGGGACAGGGCTGCAATGAGCAGTTCTTC.

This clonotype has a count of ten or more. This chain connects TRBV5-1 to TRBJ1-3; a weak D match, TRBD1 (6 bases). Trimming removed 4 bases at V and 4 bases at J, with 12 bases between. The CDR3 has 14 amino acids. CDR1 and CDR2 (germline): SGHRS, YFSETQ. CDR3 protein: CASSAGTQGNTIYF. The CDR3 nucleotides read TGCGCCAGCAGCGCGGGGACACAAGGAAACACCATATATTTT.

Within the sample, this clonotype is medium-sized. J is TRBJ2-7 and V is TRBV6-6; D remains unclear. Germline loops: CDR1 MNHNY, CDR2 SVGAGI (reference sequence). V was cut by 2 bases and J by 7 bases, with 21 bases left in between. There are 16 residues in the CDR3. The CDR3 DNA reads TGTGCCAGCAGTTACGTGGTGCCAATTAAGTTCGGGGAGCAGTACTTC. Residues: CASSYVVPIKFGEQYF.

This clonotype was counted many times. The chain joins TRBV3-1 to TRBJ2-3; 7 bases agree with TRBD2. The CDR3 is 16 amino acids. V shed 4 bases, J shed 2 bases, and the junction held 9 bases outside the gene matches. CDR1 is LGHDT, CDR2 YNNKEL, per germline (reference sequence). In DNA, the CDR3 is TGTGCCAGCAGCCCTCGGACTAGACAGCTCACAGATACGCAGTATTTT. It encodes CASSPRTRQLTDTQYF.

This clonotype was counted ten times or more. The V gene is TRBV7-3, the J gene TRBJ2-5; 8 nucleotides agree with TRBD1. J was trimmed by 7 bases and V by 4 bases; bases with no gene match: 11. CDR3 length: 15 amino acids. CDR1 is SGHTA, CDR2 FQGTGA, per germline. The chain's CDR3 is CASSSTGAGRGTQYF. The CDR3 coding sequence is TGTGCCAGCAGCTCGACAGGGGCCGGGCGGGGGACCCAGTACTTC.

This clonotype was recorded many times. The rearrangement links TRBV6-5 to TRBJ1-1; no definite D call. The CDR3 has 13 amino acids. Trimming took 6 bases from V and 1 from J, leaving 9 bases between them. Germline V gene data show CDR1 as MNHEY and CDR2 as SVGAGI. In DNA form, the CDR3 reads TGTGCCAGCAGGATGATAAGGAACACTGAAGCTTTCTTT. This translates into CASRMIRNTEAFF.

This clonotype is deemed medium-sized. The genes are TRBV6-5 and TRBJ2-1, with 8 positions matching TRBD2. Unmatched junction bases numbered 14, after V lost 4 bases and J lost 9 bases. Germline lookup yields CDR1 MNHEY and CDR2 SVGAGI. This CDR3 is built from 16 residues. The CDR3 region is CASSSPPGLGRGEQFF. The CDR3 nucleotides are TGTGCCAGCAGTTCCCCTCCGGGACTAGGACGAGGTGAGCAGTTCTTC.

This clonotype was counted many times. CDR3 amino acids: CSVVLSTSGTYNEQFF. The CDR3 nucleotides are TGCAGCGTTGTATTGTCGACTAGCGGAACCTACAATGAGCAGTTCTTC. The genes are TRBV29-1 and TRBJ2-1; 9 positions agree with TRBD2. Germline V gene data show CDR1 as SQVTM and CDR2 as ANQGSEA. Trimming at V came to 4 bases and at J to 2 bases, leaving 9 bases not matched to a gene. The length of the CDR3 is 16 residues.

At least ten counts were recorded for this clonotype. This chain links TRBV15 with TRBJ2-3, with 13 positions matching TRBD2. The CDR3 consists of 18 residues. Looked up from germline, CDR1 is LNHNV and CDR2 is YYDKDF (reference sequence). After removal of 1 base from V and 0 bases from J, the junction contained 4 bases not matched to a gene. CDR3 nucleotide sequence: TGTGCCACCAGCAGAGGGACTAGCGGGAGCTGGAGCACAGATACGCAGTATTTT. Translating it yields CATSRGTSGSWSTDTQYF.

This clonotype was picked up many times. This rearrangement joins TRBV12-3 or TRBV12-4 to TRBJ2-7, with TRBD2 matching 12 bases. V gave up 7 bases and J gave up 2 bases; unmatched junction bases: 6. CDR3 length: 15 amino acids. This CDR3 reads CASTTRTSGTYEQYF. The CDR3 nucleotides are TGTGCCAGCACCACGAGGACTAGCGGGACCTACGAGCAGTACTTC.

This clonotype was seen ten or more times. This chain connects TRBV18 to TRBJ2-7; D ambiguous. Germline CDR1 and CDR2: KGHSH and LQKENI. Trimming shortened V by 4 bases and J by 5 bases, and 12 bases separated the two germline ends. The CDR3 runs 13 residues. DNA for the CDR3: TGTGCCAGCTCACTCGAAAGCCGGAACGAGCAGTACTTC. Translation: CASSLESRNEQYF.

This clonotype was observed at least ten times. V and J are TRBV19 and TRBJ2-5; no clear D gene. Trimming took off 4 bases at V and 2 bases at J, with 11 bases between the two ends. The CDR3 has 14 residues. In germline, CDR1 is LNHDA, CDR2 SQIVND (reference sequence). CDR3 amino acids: CASSTTGMQETQYF. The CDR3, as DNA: TGTGCCAGTAGTACGACCGGCATGCAAGAGACCCAGTACTTC.

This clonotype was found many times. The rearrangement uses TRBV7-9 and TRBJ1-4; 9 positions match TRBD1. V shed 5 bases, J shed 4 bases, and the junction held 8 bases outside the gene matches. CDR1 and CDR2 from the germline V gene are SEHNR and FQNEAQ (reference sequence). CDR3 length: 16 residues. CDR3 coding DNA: TGTGCCAGCAGCGCGGGGACAGGGTGGATTAATGAAAAACTGTTTTTT. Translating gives CASSAGTGWINEKLFF.

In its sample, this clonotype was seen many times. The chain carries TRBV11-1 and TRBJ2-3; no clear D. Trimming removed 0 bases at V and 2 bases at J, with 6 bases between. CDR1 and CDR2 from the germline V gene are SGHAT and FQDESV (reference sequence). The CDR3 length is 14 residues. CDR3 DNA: TGTGCCAGCAGCTTAGCCGTCTTCACAGATACGCAGTATTTT. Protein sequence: CASSLAVFTDTQYF.

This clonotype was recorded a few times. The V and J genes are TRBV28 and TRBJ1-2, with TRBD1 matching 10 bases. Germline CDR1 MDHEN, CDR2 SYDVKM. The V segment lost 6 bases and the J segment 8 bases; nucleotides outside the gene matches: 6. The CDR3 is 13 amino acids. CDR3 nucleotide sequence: TGTGCCAGCAGGGGGACAGGGGTCATGGGCTACACCTTC. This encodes CASRGTGVMGYTF.

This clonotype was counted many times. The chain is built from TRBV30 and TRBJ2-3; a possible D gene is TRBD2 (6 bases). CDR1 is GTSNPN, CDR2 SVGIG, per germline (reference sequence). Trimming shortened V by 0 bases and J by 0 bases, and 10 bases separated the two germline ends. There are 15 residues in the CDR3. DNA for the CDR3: TGTGCCTGGAGTGTAGGTAGCGGAAGCACAGATACGCAGTATTTT. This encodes CAWSVGSGSTDTQYF.

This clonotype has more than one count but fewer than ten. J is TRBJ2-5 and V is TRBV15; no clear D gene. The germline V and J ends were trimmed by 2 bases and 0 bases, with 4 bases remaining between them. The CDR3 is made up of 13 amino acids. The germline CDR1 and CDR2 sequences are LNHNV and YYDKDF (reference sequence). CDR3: CATSRPNQETQYF. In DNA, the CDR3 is TGTGCCACCAGCAGACCTAACCAAGAGACCCAGTACTTC.

Written as DNA, the CDR3 is TGCAGTGCTAGACAGGAAAAACTGTTTTTT. This gives the protein CSARQEKLFF. The chain recombines TRBV20-1 with TRBJ1-4; no firm D call. Trimming took off 2 bases at V and 8 bases at J, with 3 bases between the two ends. The CDR3 is made up of 10 amino acids. Germline V lookup: CDR1 DFQATT, CDR2 SNEGSKA (reference sequence).

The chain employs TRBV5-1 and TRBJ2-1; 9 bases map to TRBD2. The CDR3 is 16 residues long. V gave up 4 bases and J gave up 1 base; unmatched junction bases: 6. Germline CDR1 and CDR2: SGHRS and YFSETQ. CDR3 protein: CASSRSGGQSYNEQFF. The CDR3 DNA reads TGCGCCAGCAGCAGAAGCGGGGGGCAGTCCTACAATGAGCAGTTCTTC.

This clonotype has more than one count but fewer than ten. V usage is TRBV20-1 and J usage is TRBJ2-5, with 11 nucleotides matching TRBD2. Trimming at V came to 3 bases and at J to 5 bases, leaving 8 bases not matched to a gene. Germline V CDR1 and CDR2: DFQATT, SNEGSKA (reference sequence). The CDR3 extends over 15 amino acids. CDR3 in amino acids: CSARAGLAVGETQYF. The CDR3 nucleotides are TGCAGTGCTAGGGCGGGACTAGCGGTTGGGGAGACCCAGTACTTC.